Here is one TCR beta chain with its context. Produced via immunoSEQ multiplex PCR; TCRdb's table is partial and in-frame only. The data hold 140,000 or so clones, with 88% observed a single time. The data were taken from a study of blood T cell repertoires in COVID-19. With V trimmed by 1 base and J by 6 bases, 2 bases remained unmatched. Germline V gene data show CDR1 as LNHDA and CDR2 as SQIVND (reference sequence). The CDR3 extends over 14 amino acids. The chain combines TRBV19 with TRBJ2-7, with 11 bases fitting TRBD1. This sequence originates from a human donor with COVID-19, enrolled during active disease. The donor label of this sample is uncertain. The sequencing input was peripheral blood. The DNA of the CDR3 is TGTGCCAGTAGTATAGGGGGACAGGGGGGCGAGCAGTACTTC. It codes for CASSIGGQGGEQYF.